These 16 T cell receptor beta chains were sequenced from one sample in a study of T-cell reconstitution after alpha-beta-depleted transplantation in children. The TCRbeta library incorporated unique molecular identifiers. TCRdb reprocessed the PCR reads via MiXCR and lists one record per CDR3 protein. The table shows about 230,000 distinct CDR3 sequences, with 7.5% to 10% occurring only once. This material consisted of PBMCs from the stem cell graft donor, taken from the stem cell graft. The receptors come from a human donor who donated a stem cell graft to a child with SCID.

This clonotype was picked up many times. The V call is TRBV6-6, the J call TRBJ1-1; 10 positions agree with TRBD1. The CDR3 length is 15 residues. Losses at the gene ends were 5 bases for V and 2 bases for J; bases not matched to a gene: 5. The germline gives CDR1 MNHNY, CDR2 SVGAGI (reference sequence). The CDR3 loop is CASSRQGAGNTEAFF. As DNA, the CDR3 is TGTGCCAGCAGTCGACAGGGGGCCGGTAACACTGAAGCTTTCTTT.

This clonotype was observed at least ten times. This chain links TRBV29-1 with TRBJ1-4; D perhaps matches TRBD1 (5 bases). V was shortened by 5 bases and J by 7 bases, with 20 bases between the two germline ends. The germline CDR1 and CDR2 sequences are SQVTM and ANQGSEA. The CDR3 spans 15 residues. The chain's CDR3 is CSVIKDFTGGEKLFF. CDR3 sequence (DNA): TGCAGCGTTATAAAGGACTTTACCGGGGGTGAAAAACTGTTTTTT.

This clonotype was seen only a few times. The rearrangement uses TRBV6-5 and TRBJ2-7, with 11 bases that match TRBD1. The junction had 1 base not matched to a gene; V was cut back by 0 bases and J by 3 bases. This CDR3 comprises 15 residues. Looked up from germline, CDR1 is MNHEY and CDR2 is SVGAGI. The CDR3 sequence: CASSYSGTGGYEQYF. For the CDR3, the DNA is TGTGCCAGCAGTTACTCCGGGACAGGGGGCTACGAGCAGTACTTC.

This clonotype was seen many times. This sequence joins TRBV29-1 and TRBJ2-3, with unresolved D. V shed 6 bases and J shed 6 bases, with 10 bases lying between them. CDR3 length: 11 residues. The germline CDR1 and CDR2 sequences are SQVTM and ANQGSEA. CDR3 residues: CSVLPVDTQYF. In DNA, the CDR3 is TGCAGCGTCCTCCCCGTCGATACGCAGTATTTT.

There are many counts of this clonotype. The chain joins TRBV7-2 to TRBJ2-7; 9 nucleotides align to TRBD2. V trimming: 3 bases; J trimming: 4 bases; junction bases outside the gene matches: 4. Germline V lookup: CDR1 SGHTA, CDR2 FQGNSA. This CDR3 spans 14 amino acids. The CDR3 DNA is TGTGCCAGCAGCTTCCCGGGACTAGCTTACGAGCAGTACTTC. It yields the protein CASSFPGLAYEQYF.

This clonotype was recorded at least ten times. This rearrangement joins TRBV5-1 to TRBJ1-6, with TRBD1 matching 8 bases. V lost 1 base and J lost 6; bases outside the gene matches: 3. Per the germline V gene, CDR1 is SGHRS and CDR2 is YFSETQ. The CDR3 consists of 15 residues. As DNA, the CDR3 is TGCGCCAGCAGCTTGTCGGGACAGGTTAATTCACCCCTCCACTTT. This codes for CASSLSGQVNSPLHF.

The sample holds many counts of this clonotype. This chain uses TRBV11-2 with TRBJ1-3; TRBD1 matches 8 bases. Germline lookup yields CDR1 SGHAT and CDR2 FQNNGV. The CDR3 contains 19 residues. The V gene end was trimmed by 1 base and the J gene end by 0 bases; junction bases not matched to a gene: 11. The CDR3 DNA reads TGTGCCAGCAGCTTAGTTTCAGGGGGCTCTATCCGCTCTGGAAACACCATATATTTT. Translating gives CASSLVSGGSIRSGNTIYF.

This clonotype has only a few counts. This chain connects TRBV7-8 to TRBJ2-2; D might be TRBD1 (6 bases). Per the germline V gene, CDR1 is SGHVS and CDR2 is FQNEAQ. The CDR3 has 18 residues. V lost 2 bases and J 3 bases, leaving 19 bases between the germline ends. CDR3 amino acids: CASSLFGFGGLYTGELFF. CDR3 nucleotide sequence: TGTGCCAGCAGCTTATTCGGGTTTGGGGGCCTCTACACCGGGGAGCTGTTTTTT. Combining the CDR3 with reference TRBV7-8 and TRBJ2-2 gives the whole variable domain GAGVSQSPRYKVAKRGQDVALRCDPISGHVSLFWYQQALGQGPEFLTYFQNEAQLDKSGLPSDRFFAERPEGSVSTLKIQRTQQEDSAVYLCASSLFGFGGLYTGELFFGEGSRLTVL.

The sample holds many counts of this clonotype. The chain carries TRBV25-1 and TRBJ1-6, with D perhaps matching TRBD1 (5 bases). The CDR3 extends over 14 amino acids. V was clipped by 8 bases and J by 0 bases, with 8 bases between them. Germline lookup yields CDR1 MGHDK and CDR2 SYGVNS. The CDR3 DNA sequence: TGTGCCAGCGACAGTGGCTCCTATAATTCACCCCTCCACTTT. Protein: CASDSGSYNSPLHF.

Points on this clonotype: A much larger clone sits a single nucleotide away, making a read error possible. J is TRBJ1-5 and V is TRBV7-2; TRBD1 is a possible D gene (5 bases). The CDR3 runs to 13 residues. Germline-derived CDR1 and CDR2 are SGHTA and FQGNSA. The V gene lost 5 bases and the J gene lost 10 bases, with 15 bases spanning the gap. The CDR3 coding sequence is TGTGCCAGCAGCACCATCAGGGTTCACCCCCAGCATTTT. This translates into CASSTIRVHPQHF.

CDR3 in DNA: TGTGCCAGCAGCCAAACAGCCTACGAGCAGTACTTC. Protein: CASSQTAYEQYF. This chain links TRBV5-5 with TRBJ2-7, with D hard to call. In germline, CDR1 is SGHKS, CDR2 YYEKEE (reference sequence). Trimming left V 4 bases short and J 2 bases short, with 7 bases between. CDR3 length: 12 residues.

This clonotype was detected many times. The chain uses TRBV5-1 and TRBJ1-1; 7 positions match TRBD1. V lost 4 bases, J lost 6 bases, and 21 bases stayed unmatched. This CDR3 contains 18 residues. CDR1 is SGHRS and CDR2 is YFSETQ in the germline V gene. The CDR3 loop is CASSPLQGSPRGGSEAFF. CDR3 DNA: TGCGCCAGCAGCCCGTTACAGGGGTCGCCTAGGGGGGGTTCTGAAGCTTTCTTT.

This clonotype was detected ten times or more. The chain joins TRBV5-1 to TRBJ1-1; D gene ambiguous. Germline V gene lookup returns CDR1 SGHRS and CDR2 YFSETQ. V lost 0 bases, J lost 3 bases, and 9 bases lay in between. CDR3 length equals 14 residues. In DNA, the CDR3 is TGCGCCAGCAGCTTGGTCGGTTTCGACACTGAAGCTTTCTTT. Translation gives CASSLVGFDTEAFF.

This clonotype was recorded at least ten times. The chain links TRBV6-1 to TRBJ1-3; D is perhaps TRBD1 (6 bases). The V end was cut by 5 bases, the J end by 5 bases, with 16 bases between. Germline V lookup: CDR1 MNHNS, CDR2 SASEGT. The CDR3 length is 15 residues. CDR3 sequence reads: CASSTGGKARNTIYF. The CDR3, as DNA: TGTGCCAGCAGTACCGGGGGCAAGGCAAGAAACACCATATATTTT.

This clonotype was observed many times. The chain recombines TRBV20-1 with TRBJ2-3; 13 nucleotides match TRBD2. The CDR3 is 13 residues long. CDR1 and CDR2 from the germline V gene are DFQATT and SNEGSKA (reference sequence). CDR3 protein: CTTLAGGTDTQYF. CDR3 coding DNA: TGCACCACACTAGCGGGGGGGACAGATACGCAGTATTTT.

This clonotype appeared a few times. This chain uses TRBV4-3 with TRBJ2-4; 14 positions match TRBD2. This CDR3 region has 18 residues. Germline V lookup: CDR1 LGHNA, CDR2 YSLEER. With V trimmed by 4 bases and J by 1 base, 6 bases remained unmatched. The CDR3 coding sequence is TGCGCCAGCAGCCCCAGACTAGCGGGGGGGCTGGCCAAAAACATTCAGTACTTC. It translates to CASSPRLAGGLAKNIQYF.